One sample yielded the 29 T cell receptor beta chains listed below, sequenced in a study of T cell clonality in common variable immunodeficiency. Profiling relied on immunoSEQ multiplex PCR, and the TCRdb table lists in-frame clones only, not all of them. The specimen has some 45,000 clones, none found just once. Sequences were obtained from peripheral blood mononuclear cells. These receptors all stem from a person between 18 and 75 years old in good health.

At least ten counts were recorded for this clone. The read terminates 3 residues ahead of where the CDR3 ends, so the germline J gene completes it. The chain joins TRBV23-1 to TRBJ2-4; unclear D gene. TRBV23-1 is marked as an open reading frame, function uncertain. CDR3 length: 11 residues. The V end lost 9 bases, the J end lost 6 bases, and 9 bases lay between the germline ends. The sequenced CDR3 bases are TGCGCCAGGGTGATCAGAAACATT. It codes for CARVIRNI. The entire CDR3 reads CARVIRNIQYF.

This clone has just a few counts. This may come from a read error, since a much larger clone is one base off. The read finishes 3 residues shy of the CDR3 end, and the germline J gene is used to complete it. This chain connects TRBV23-1 to TRBJ1-1; D gene ambiguous. TRBV23-1 is classed as an ORF, of uncertain function. V lost 5 bases and J 4 bases, leaving 20 bases between the germline ends. The CDR3 is 16 residues long. The part of the CDR3 DNA that was read is TGCGCCAGCAGTAATCCCCTCGAGGGTAAGAGCACTGAA. This encodes CASSNPLEGKSTE. The entire CDR3 reads CASSNPLEGKSTEAFF.

This clone was detected ten times or more. The read gets to within 3 residues of the CDR3 end, and the germline J gene fills in the rest. The chain has TRBV4-2 and TRBJ2-1, with 13 nucleotides matching TRBD2. From germline, CDR1 is LGHNA and CDR2 YNFKEQ. With V trimmed by 2 bases and J by 2 bases, 0 bases remained unmatched. The CDR3 loop spans 16 amino acids. The CDR3 is CASSQTSGGAYNEQFF. The DNA read from the CDR3 is TGTGCCAGCAGCCAAACTAGCGGGGGGGCCTACAATGAG.

In this sample, this clone turned up many times. The read halts 3 residues ahead of the CDR3 end, with the missing end drawn from the germline J gene. V and J are TRBV2 and TRBJ1-5; D unresolved. The CDR3 extends over 15 amino acids. The germline V and J ends were trimmed by 1 base and 2 bases, with 9 bases remaining between them. Germline lookup yields CDR1 SNHLY and CDR2 FYNNEI. Partial CDR3 DNA: TGTGCCAGCAGTGAAGTGGCAAGGGGCAATCAGCCC. Translating it yields CASSEVARGNQP. The whole CDR3 sequence reads CASSEVARGNQPQHF.

For this clone: The read terminates 3 residues before the CDR3 end, so the remaining end is supplied by the germline J gene. The gene calls are TRBV18 and TRBJ1-1, with D possibly being TRBD1 (6 bases). Germline V gives CDR1 KGHSH, CDR2 LQKENI. Trimming removed 3 bases at V and 0 bases at J, with 11 bases between. There are 15 residues in the CDR3. The sequenced part of the CDR3 DNA is TGTGCCAGCTCACCTATACAGGGTTTGAACACTGAA. It codes for CASSPIQGLNTE. The CDR3 in its entirety is CASSPIQGLNTEAFF.

This clone was seen at least ten times. Coverage ceases 3 residues before the CDR3 finishes, and the germline J gene fills in the end. The chain is built from TRBV19 and TRBJ2-1; TRBD2 aligns across 9 bases. This CDR3 has 15 amino acids. Germline trimming cut 4 bases from V and 7 bases from J; bases unmatched to any gene: 8. Germline lookup yields CDR1 LNHDA and CDR2 SQIVND (reference sequence). CDR3 sequence reads: CASSTDGTSLNEQFF. The part of the CDR3 DNA that was read is TGTGCCAGTAGTACGGACGGGACTAGCCTAAATGAG.

This clone was seen at least ten times. The CDR3 end falls 3 residues outside the read, so it is completed with the germline J gene. V usage is TRBV2 and J usage is TRBJ1-2; possible D gene TRBD1, 5 bases. The length of the CDR3 is 13 residues. V was pared by 10 bases and J by 5 bases, with 17 bases between. Germline CDR1 SNHLY, CDR2 FYNNEI. CDR3 region: CANKNSGLYGYTF. CDR3 DNA (partial): TGTGCCAACAAGAACTCGGGACTTTATGGC.

This clone was detected a few times. The CDR3 goes on 3 residues after the read ends, and that part is filled in from the germline J gene. The chain links TRBV11-2 to TRBJ2-7; D gene unclear. Trimming cost V 5 bases and J 5 bases, with 16 bases left between them. Germline V gives CDR1 SGHAT, CDR2 FQNNGV. CDR3 length: 14 amino acids. The sequenced CDR3 bases are TGTGCCAGCAGCCCTCAACTACAAGGAAACGAG. It translates to CASSPQLQGNE. In full, the CDR3 reads CASSPQLQGNEQYF.

This clone was recorded many times. The read falls 3 residues short of the CDR3 end, and the missing part is taken from the germline J gene. V usage is TRBV7-2 and J usage is TRBJ2-1; 10 bases align to TRBD1. With V trimmed by 0 bases and J by 6 bases, 8 bases remained unmatched. The CDR3 contains 17 residues. Germline-derived CDR1 and CDR2 are SGHTA and FQGNSA. The CDR3 bases that were read are TGTGCCAGCAGCTTAGCCCCCGCGGGACAGGGGCTCAATGAG. Its protein product is CASSLAPAGQGLNE. The entire CDR3 protein is CASSLAPAGQGLNEQFF.

In its sample, this clone was seen a few times. Read data end 3 residues before the CDR3 end; the end is taken from the germline J gene. V and J are TRBV19 and TRBJ2-1; no clear D. Trimming took off 3 bases at V and 1 base at J, with 7 bases between the two ends. Germline CDR1 and CDR2: LNHDA and SQIVND (reference sequence). The CDR3 is 14 residues long. Here the CDR3 reads CASSILLSYNEQFF. Incomplete CDR3 DNA: TGTGCCAGTAGTATTCTACTATCCTACAATGAG.

This clone was found a few times. The read comes to an end 3 residues before the CDR3 does, leaving the germline J gene to fill in the end. The genes are TRBV2 and TRBJ2-3; 15 bases map to TRBD2. The CDR3 sequence is 17 residues long. Looked up from germline, CDR1 is SNHLY and CDR2 is FYNNEI. The CDR3 bases that were read are TGTGCCAGCAGTGGGTCGGGACTAGCGGGGGGAGGTGAGACG. Its protein product is CASSGSGLAGGGET. The entire CDR3 reads CASSGSGLAGGGETQYF.

This clone was recorded at least ten times. The read halts 3 residues ahead of the CDR3 end, with the missing end drawn from the germline J gene. This chain uses TRBV2 with TRBJ1-3; tentative D call: TRBD1 (5 bases). This CDR3 contains 12 residues. Trimming removed 7 bases at V and 4 bases at J, with 8 bases between. Germline V gene data show CDR1 as SNHLY and CDR2 as FYNNEI. The CDR3 here is CASNQGGNTIYF. Partial CDR3 DNA: TGTGCCAGCAACCAGGGAGGAAACACC.

This clone was detected many times. The part of the CDR3 DNA that was read is TGTGCCAGCAGCTTCGATCGGGGGGATCGTCAGCCC. It codes for CASSFDRGDRQP. The whole CDR3 sequence is CASSFDRGDRQPQHF. The chain recombines TRBV7-9 with TRBJ1-5; the D gene is possibly TRBD1 (5 bases). The observed sequence ends 3 residues before the CDR3 terminus, with the missing tail filled in from the germline J gene. V was trimmed by 3 bases and J by 6 bases, leaving 15 bases between them. Germline V gives CDR1 SEHNR, CDR2 FQNEAQ (reference sequence). CDR3 length: 15 amino acids.

Details on this clone: A clone one base away is much larger, so this may be a read error. The read terminates 3 residues ahead of where the CDR3 ends, so the germline J gene completes it. The J gene is TRBJ2-1, the V gene TRBV19; D is ambiguous. Germline V CDR1 and CDR2: LNHDA, SQIVND (reference sequence). Trimming took off 7 bases at V and 3 bases at J, with 13 bases between the two ends. This CDR3 has 14 residues. This chain's CDR3 is CASMGRSFYNEQFF. The covered CDR3 bases are TGTGCCAGTATGGGCAGGTCGTTCTACAATGAG.

This clone was counted ten times or more. The read is 3 residues too short to cover the CDR3 end, so that end is filled in from the germline J gene. The chain joins TRBV30 to TRBJ1-4; D is possibly TRBD1 (5 bases). The CDR3 covers 14 residues. Germline lookup yields CDR1 GTSNPN and CDR2 SVGIG (reference sequence). Deletions cut 1 base from V and 5 bases from J, with 11 bases between. The CDR3 here is CAWSGTRKNEKLFF. The CDR3 bases that were read are TGTGCCTGGAGTGGGACACGAAAAAATGAAAAA.

There are many counts of this clone. From the germline J gene comes the end of the CDR3, since the read stops 3 residues before it. The rearrangement links TRBV18 to TRBJ1-2; D possibly corresponds to TRBD1 (6 bases). Germline lookup yields CDR1 KGHSH and CDR2 LQKENI. Between the trimmed V and J ends, which lost 3 bases and 0 bases, there was a span of 14 bases. The CDR3 loop spans 16 amino acids. The part of the CDR3 DNA that was read is TGTGCCAGCTCACCCACCGTGGGGGCTCCTAACTATGGC. It yields the protein CASSPTVGAPNYG. The CDR3 reads in full as CASSPTVGAPNYGYTF. Full variable domain (outside the CDR3, taken from reference TRBV18 and TRBJ1-2): NAGVMQNPRHLVRRRGQEARLRCSPMKGHSHVYWYRQLPEEGLKFMVYLQKENIIDESGMPKERFSAEFPKEGPSILRIQQVVRGDSAAYFCASSPTVGAPNYGYTFGSGTRLTVV.

This clone was detected many times. The read gets to within 3 residues of the CDR3 end, and the germline J gene fills in the rest. The chain joins TRBV18 to TRBJ1-5; D remains unclear. CDR3 length: 15 residues. CDR1 is KGHSH, CDR2 LQKENI, per germline. Trimming stripped 2 bases from V and 2 bases from J, with 10 bases between. CDR3 DNA, as far as it was read: TGTGCCAGCTCACCAGAAAGGGCTGGCAATCAGCCC. This encodes CASSPERAGNQP. The CDR3 as a whole reads CASSPERAGNQPQHF. The full variable domain, in which reference TRBV18 and TRBJ1-5 provide the parts outside the CDR3, is NAGVMQNPRHLVRRRGQEARLRCSPMKGHSHVYWYRQLPEEGLKFMVYLQKENIIDESGMPKERFSAEFPKEGPSILRIQQVVRGDSAAYFCASSPERAGNQPQHFGDGTRLSIL.

At least ten counts were recorded for this clone. The read terminates 3 residues ahead of where the CDR3 ends, so the germline J gene completes it. This sequence joins TRBV20-1 and TRBJ1-5; D may be TRBD1 (6 bases). This CDR3 spans 14 amino acids. Germline CDR1 is DFQATT and CDR2 is SNEGSKA (reference sequence). The V gene lost 6 bases and the J gene lost 6 bases, with 18 bases spanning the gap. The CDR3: CSALEGGAVQPQHF. CDR3 DNA (partial): TGCAGTGCCCTTGAGGGGGGGGCGGTTCAGCCC.

This clone was found many times. From the germline J gene comes the end of the CDR3, since the read stops 3 residues before it. The chain recombines TRBV2 with TRBJ2-3, with D perhaps matching TRBD2 (7 bases). Germline CDR1 reads SNHLY; CDR2 reads FYNNEI. There are 15 residues in the CDR3. V lost 7 bases and J lost 1, with 15 bases in between. CDR3 residues: CASTGGGAGTDTQYF. CDR3 DNA, as far as it was read: TGTGCCAGCACCGGAGGGGGGGCCGGCACAGATACG.

This clone was recorded at least ten times. The read finishes 3 residues shy of the CDR3 end, and the germline J gene is used to complete it. The chain combines TRBV20-1 with TRBJ1-5; the D gene is possibly TRBD1 (6 bases). V dropped 3 bases and J dropped 1 base, with 13 bases sitting between them. Germline CDR1 is DFQATT and CDR2 is SNEGSKA (reference sequence). The CDR3 has 15 residues. The DNA read from the CDR3 is TGCAGTGCTAGGGAAACAGGGAGGAGCAATCAGCCC. It specifies CSARETGRSNQP. Given in full, the CDR3 is CSARETGRSNQPQHF.

Many counts were recorded for this clone. The CDR3 end lies 3 residues beyond the end of the read and is filled in from the germline J gene. The chain joins TRBV2 to TRBJ2-1; TRBD2 matches 8 bases. CDR1 and CDR2 (germline): SNHLY, FYNNEI. The V gene end was trimmed by 6 bases and the J gene end by 5 bases; junction bases not matched to a gene: 9. This CDR3 contains 15 residues. CDR3 bases read: TGTGCCAGCAGCGATACGGGGGGGAGGAACAATGAG. It yields the protein CASSDTGGRNNE. The entire CDR3 protein reads CASSDTGGRNNEQFF. Variable domain in full (rest from reference TRBV2 and TRBJ2-1): EPEVTQTPSHQVTQMGQEVILRCVPISNHLYFYWYRQILGQKVEFLVSFYNNEISEKSEIFDDQFSVERPDGSNFTLKIRSTKLEDSAMYFCASSDTGGRNNEQFFGPGTRLTVL.

This clone was recorded many times. Read data end 3 residues before the CDR3 end; the end is taken from the germline J gene. This chain uses TRBV5-1 with TRBJ2-2; TRBD1 aligns across 8 bases. V shed 7 bases and J 7 bases; nucleotides not matched to a gene: 6. The CDR3 loop spans 13 amino acids. Germline values: CDR1 SGHRS, CDR2 YFSETQ. CDR3 DNA (partial): TGCGCCAGCTATTCGACAGGGGTCGGGGAG. Translated: CASYSTGVGE. The entire CDR3 protein is CASYSTGVGELFF. Variable domain in full (rest from reference TRBV5-1 and TRBJ2-2): KAGVTQTPRYLIKTRGQQVTLSCSPISGHRSVSWYQQTPGQGLQFLFEYFSETQRNKGNFPGRFSGRQFSNSRSEMNVSTLELGDSALYLCASYSTGVGELFFGEGSRLTVL.

This clone was seen at least ten times. The CDR3 end is not reached by the read, which stops 3 residues before it; the germline J gene fills it in. The chain joins TRBV5-4 to TRBJ2-1; 8 bases align to TRBD1. V shed 0 bases and J 6 bases; nucleotides not matched to a gene: 5. The CDR3 contains 15 residues. CDR1 is SGHNT, CDR2 YYREEE, per germline (reference sequence). CDR3 region: CASSLAGQGANEQFF. The sequenced CDR3 bases are TGTGCCAGCAGCTTGGCCGGACAGGGTGCCAATGAG.

This clone was detected many times. Read sequence stops 3 residues before the CDR3 end, and the germline J gene provides the missing end. V gene TRBV19 combines with J gene TRBJ2-3, with D possibly being TRBD1 (5 bases). The CDR3 covers 15 residues. Germline loops: CDR1 LNHDA, CDR2 SQIVND (reference sequence). The V and J ends lost 3 bases and 6 bases respectively, with 16 bases between them. Partial CDR3 DNA: TGTGCCAGTAGTATGCGACAGAACACGTGGGATACG. Translated: CASSMRQNTWDT. The whole CDR3 protein reads CASSMRQNTWDTQYF.

This clone was observed at least ten times. The sequence runs out 3 residues before the end of the CDR3; the remainder is reconstructed from the germline J gene. The chain combines TRBV5-1 with TRBJ1-1, with D unresolved. Germline V lookup: CDR1 SGHRS, CDR2 YFSETQ. V was cut by 5 bases and J by 0 bases, with 17 bases left in between. The CDR3 loop spans 16 amino acids. The CDR3 region is CASSIDIWFMNTEAFF. The sequenced CDR3 bases are TGCGCCAGCAGTATCGACATTTGGTTTATGAACACTGAA.

This clone came up many times. The read is 3 residues too short to cover the CDR3 end, so that end is filled in from the germline J gene. The genes are TRBV20-1 and TRBJ2-3, with 10 bases lining up with TRBD2. V shed 1 base and J 0 bases; nucleotides not matched to a gene: 10. The CDR3 is 18 residues long. Germline V lookup: CDR1 DFQATT, CDR2 SNEGSKA (reference sequence). The CDR3 protein is CSARAYSGGARSTDTQYF. The covered CDR3 bases are TGCAGTGCTAGAGCCTACAGCGGGGGGGCCCGTAGCACAGATACG.

On this clone itself: A far larger clone lies a single base away; this is likely a read error. Coverage ceases 3 residues before the CDR3 finishes, and the germline J gene fills in the end. The rearrangement uses TRBV30 and TRBJ2-7; TRBD1 is a possible D gene (5 bases). The CDR3 length is 14 residues. Per germline, CDR1 GTSNPN and CDR2 SVGIG (reference sequence). Partial CDR3 DNA: TGTGCCCGGAGCTTGGGGCAGCCGTTATCCGAG. Protein: CARSLGQPLSE. In full, the CDR3 reads CARSLGQPLSEQYF. Combining the CDR3 with reference TRBV30 and TRBJ2-7 gives the whole variable domain SQTIHQWPATLVQPVGSPLSLECTVEGTSNPNLYWYRQAAGRGLQLLFYSVGIGQISSEVPQNLSASRPQDRQFILSSKKLLLSDSGFYLCARSLGQPLSEQYFGPGTRLTVT.

This clone was counted at least ten times. The missing CDR3 end, 3 residues past where the read stops, is filled in from the germline J gene. The chain joins TRBV5-1 to TRBJ2-7; 7 nucleotides align to TRBD1. CDR1 and CDR2 from the germline V gene are SGHRS and YFSETQ. This CDR3 comprises 13 residues. The junction had 6 bases not matched to a gene; V was cut back by 4 bases and J by 5 bases. CDR3 bases read: TGCGCCAGCAGCGCGACAGGGTCCCACGAG. This gives the protein CASSATGSHE. The whole CDR3 protein is CASSATGSHEQYF. The variable domain in full, with the rest retrieved from reference TRBV5-1 and TRBJ2-7, is KAGVTQTPRYLIKTRGQQVTLSCSPISGHRSVSWYQQTPGQGLQFLFEYFSETQRNKGNFPGRFSGRQFSNSRSEMNVSTLELGDSALYLCASSATGSHEQYFGPGTRLTVT.

This clone was counted many times. A junction end diverges from the germline sequence, so it may reflect a read error. The read comes to an end 3 residues before the CDR3 does, leaving the germline J gene to fill in the end. The chain combines TRBV7-2 with TRBJ2-5; the match to TRBD2 covers 11 bases. The CDR3 length is 13 residues. The germline V gene has CDR1 SGHTA and CDR2 FQGNSA. Incomplete CDR3 DNA: TGTGCCAGCAACTTAGCGGGGGGGGAGACC. This sequence encodes CASNLAGGET. The full CDR3 is CASNLAGGETQYF.